These 30 T cell receptor beta chains were sequenced from one sample in a study of identical twins. Via MiXCR, TCRdb re-called the 5' RACE reads, giving one row per CDR3 protein. The sample has about 660,000 distinct CDR3 sequences; 8.6% are singletons. These data were also reused for a study on yellow fever vaccine responses in identical twins.

Sample: PBMCs. These receptors were collected from a woman in her late teens or twenties in good health.

J is TRBJ2-7 and V is TRBV20-1; D could derive from TRBD1 or TRBD2 (5 bases each). With 0 bases removed from V and 2 bases from J, the gap between germline ends came to 14 bases. The germline V gene has CDR1 DFQATT and CDR2 SNEGSKA (reference sequence). The length of the CDR3 is 15 residues. The CDR3 region is CSARDPGTVTYEQYF. The CDR3 coding sequence is TGCAGTGCTAGAGATCCTGGGACGGTAACCTACGAGCAGTACTTC.

This clonotype was picked up a small number of times. The CDR3 DNA follows: TGTGCCAGCAGCGTAGTGGGACTAGCGACTTCCTACAATGAGCAGTTCTTC. It translates to CASSVVGLATSYNEQFF. The genes are TRBV9 and TRBJ2-1, with 10 bases matching TRBD2. Germline V lookup: CDR1 SGDLS, CDR2 YYNGEE. This CDR3 is 17 amino acids long. V trimming: 0 bases; J trimming: 1 base; junction bases outside the gene matches: 4.

The chain uses TRBV6-2 or TRBV6-3 and TRBJ2-3; D not certain. The CDR3 sequence is 11 residues long. V was clipped by 10 bases and J by 2 bases, with 7 bases between them. Per the germline V gene, CDR1 is MNHEY and CDR2 is SVGEGT. This CDR3 is CATTDTDTQYF. CDR3 DNA: TGTGCCACCACGGACACAGATACGCAGTATTTT.

V is TRBV6-1 and J is TRBJ2-7; TRBD1 agrees at 11 bases. The CDR3 spans 15 residues. From germline, CDR1 is MNHNS and CDR2 SASEGT. With 8 bases clipped from V and 2 bases from J, the junction kept 8 bases outside the gene matches. The CDR3 DNA reads as TGTGCCAGCGAACGCGGGACAGGGGGGACCTACGAGCAGTACTTC. Protein sequence: CASERGTGGTYEQYF.

The chain carries TRBV7-9 and TRBJ2-3; 8 positions agree with TRBD1. V dropped 5 bases and J dropped 6; count of bases not matched to a gene: 10. The germline CDR1 and CDR2 sequences are SEHNR and FQNEAQ (reference sequence). The CDR3 spans 15 residues. The CDR3 DNA is TGTGCCAGCAGCCGAGACAGGGGAAACCTGGATACGCAGTATTTT. This encodes CASSRDRGNLDTQYF.

This clonotype appeared a few times. The chain links TRBV5-6 to TRBJ2-3; D possibly corresponds to TRBD2 (6 bases). The CDR3 is 13 amino acids. CDR1 is SGHDT, CDR2 YYEEEE, per germline. V was trimmed by 1 base and J by 9 bases, leaving 12 bases between them. For the CDR3, the DNA is TGTGCCAGCAGCTTGCTGGCGGGGATAACGCAGTATTTT. Its translation: CASSLLAGITQYF.

This clonotype appeared a few times. This chain links TRBV11-2 with TRBJ1-6; no definite D call. V was pared by 3 bases and J by 10 bases, with 13 bases between. CDR3 size: 14 residues. CDR1 SGHAT and CDR2 FQNNGV come from the germline V gene. For the CDR3, the DNA is TGTGCCAGCAGCTTCCCGGGGATCGGCTCACCCCTCCACTTT. Translating it yields CASSFPGIGSPLHF.

For this clonotype: One end of the junction does not line up with germline, which may come from a read error. This chain uses TRBV28 with TRBJ1-1, with D possibly matching TRBD1 (6 bases). CDR1 and CDR2 (germline): MDHEN, SYDVKM. This CDR3 contains 14 residues. The CDR3 sequence is CASRVRGGNTEALF. The DNA for the CDR3 is TGTGCCAGCAGGGTCAGGGGCGGGAACACTGAAGCTCTCTTT.

This clonotype was detected many times. V and J are TRBV3-1 and TRBJ2-7; TRBD1 matches 8 bases. After removal of 1 base from V and 3 bases from J, the junction contained 11 bases not matched to a gene. Germline lookup yields CDR1 LGHDT and CDR2 YNNKEL (reference sequence). The CDR3 extends over 17 amino acids. CDR3 nucleotide sequence: TGTGCCAGCAGCCAAGCCCGGGGGCCAGGGGGCCTCTACGAGCAGTACTTC. Protein: CASSQARGPGGLYEQYF.

The rearrangement uses TRBV7-8 and TRBJ2-7, with D tentatively TRBD2 (5 bases). Germline CDR1 and CDR2: SGHVS and FQNEAQ. This CDR3 is 14 amino acids long. Trimming took off 0 bases at V and 3 bases at J, with 9 bases between the two ends. The CDR3 spells CASSLAAGDYEQYF. The CDR3 DNA reads TGTGCCAGCAGCTTAGCTGCCGGGGACTACGAGCAGTACTTC.

J is TRBJ2-1 and V is TRBV11-2, with unresolved D. Trimming stripped 3 bases from V and 8 bases from J, with 14 bases between. Germline V CDR1 and CDR2: SGHAT, FQNNGV. This CDR3 comprises 14 residues. In DNA form, the CDR3 reads TGTGCCAGCAGCTTTGCCATGTCGTGGGATGAGCAGTTCTTC. This translates into CASSFAMSWDEQFF.

The chain carries TRBV29-1 and TRBJ2-5, with D tentatively TRBD2 (6 bases). The CDR3 has 14 amino acids. Germline CDR1 and CDR2: SQVTM and ANQGSEA. Trimming pared 7 bases from V and 5 bases from J, leaving 20 bases between. The CDR3 loop reads CSALLLAPDETQYF. CDR3 nucleotides: TGCAGCGCGCTCCTACTAGCCCCGGATGAGACCCAGTACTTC.

The chain carries TRBV4-3 and TRBJ2-1, with TRBD2 matching 7 bases. Trimming removed 1 base from V and 7 bases from J; junction bases left unmatched: 7. This CDR3 contains 15 residues. Germline CDR1 is LGHNA and CDR2 is YSLEER. This CDR3 reads CASSQGSGGGNEQFF. CDR3 coding DNA: TGCGCCAGCAGCCAAGGCTCGGGGGGTGGGAATGAGCAGTTCTTC.

V gene TRBV5-1 combines with J gene TRBJ2-5; D gene uncertain. Germline CDR1 SGHRS, CDR2 YFSETQ. The CDR3 contains 14 residues. Trimming cost V 0 bases and J 3 bases, with 9 bases left between them. DNA for the CDR3: TGCGCCAGCAGCTTGGATACTACTGAAGAGACCCAGTACTTC. Its protein product is CASSLDTTEETQYF.

In its sample, this clonotype was seen a few times. The rearrangement uses TRBV6-2 or TRBV6-3 and TRBJ2-7; TRBD2 matches at 13 bases. V was clipped by 0 bases and J by 1 base; unmatched bases: 18. The CDR3 consists of 22 residues. Germline V lookup: CDR1 MNHEY, CDR2 SVGEGT. The CDR3 here is CASSYSTSGGLAGKIYSYEQYF. The CDR3 coding sequence is TGTGCCAGCAGTTACTCGACTTCAGGGGGACTAGCGGGAAAAATTTATTCCTACGAGCAGTACTTC.

This chain uses TRBV6-1 with TRBJ2-5; TRBD2 agrees at 12 bases. The CDR3 has 16 amino acids. Germline CDR1 reads MNHNS; CDR2 reads SASEGT. V was clipped by 6 bases and J by 2 bases; unmatched bases: 7. The CDR3 DNA reads TGTGCCAGCAGGTCAACTAGCGGGGGGCCGCAAGAGACCCAGTACTTC. This encodes CASRSTSGGPQETQYF.

The CDR3 DNA follows: TGCAGTGCTGACGCCCCAGCGGGTTCCTACGAGCAGTACTTC. Translated: CSADAPAGSYEQYF. This chain uses TRBV20-1 with TRBJ2-7, with D perhaps matching TRBD2 (6 bases). This CDR3 contains 14 residues. Germline V lookup: CDR1 DFQATT, CDR2 SNEGSKA (reference sequence). Between the trimmed V and J ends, which lost 5 bases and 1 base, there was a span of 15 bases.

This clonotype was found a few times. Here the CDR3 DNA reads TGCGCCAGCAGAGTCGTCAGGGGGGACTATGGCTACACCTTC. This gives the protein CASRVVRGDYGYTF. The V call is TRBV5-1, the J call TRBJ1-2; 7 bases agree with TRBD1. With 5 bases clipped from V and 3 bases from J, the junction kept 7 bases outside the gene matches. The CDR3 is made up of 14 amino acids. Germline lookup yields CDR1 SGHRS and CDR2 YFSETQ. Full variable domain (outside the CDR3, taken from reference TRBV5-1 and TRBJ1-2): KAGVTQTPRYLIKTRGQQVTLSCSPISGHRSVSWYQQTPGQGLQFLFEYFSETQRNKGNFPGRFSGRQFSNSRSEMNVSTLELGDSALYLCASRVVRGDYGYTFGSGTRLTVV.

V and J are TRBV5-1 and TRBJ2-1; 13 bases agree with TRBD2. V gave up 3 bases and J gave up 6 bases; unmatched junction bases: 12. The length of the CDR3 is 18 residues. CDR1 SGHRS and CDR2 YFSETQ come from the germline V gene. This CDR3 reads CASSSLLAGGPIGNEQFF. The CDR3 DNA reads as TGCGCCAGCAGCTCCCTACTAGCGGGAGGGCCAATTGGCAATGAGCAGTTCTTC.

The CDR3 loop reads CASSHEDRVGVNEQFF. The DNA of the CDR3 is TGTGCCAGCAGCCATGAGGACAGGGTGGGAGTCAATGAGCAGTTCTTC. The V gene is TRBV7-2, the J gene TRBJ2-1; 8 bases align to TRBD1. The length of the CDR3 is 16 residues. Germline assignment: CDR1 SGHTA and CDR2 FQGNSA. V lost 5 bases, J lost 6 bases, and 12 bases stayed unmatched.

The chain uses TRBV28 and TRBJ2-3; 8 bases agree with TRBD1. CDR3 size: 15 residues. Trimming removed 6 bases from V and 4 bases from J; junction bases left unmatched: 9. Looked up from germline, CDR1 is MDHEN and CDR2 is SYDVKM. This chain's CDR3 is CASRPRDRKADTQYF. Here the CDR3 DNA reads TGTGCCAGCAGACCCCGGGACAGGAAAGCAGATACGCAGTATTTT.

The V and J genes are TRBV5-1 and TRBJ1-1; D gene unclear. V was trimmed by 4 bases and J by 4 bases, leaving 14 bases between them. CDR1 and CDR2 from the germline V gene are SGHRS and YFSETQ. This CDR3 is 14 amino acids long. The CDR3, as DNA: TGCGCCAGCAGCGCCGGCCTGGCGGGCACTGAAGCTTTCTTT. This sequence encodes CASSAGLAGTEAFF.

The chain is built from TRBV28 and TRBJ2-3; 10 nucleotides line up with TRBD2. CDR3 length: 15 residues. Trimming at V came to 7 bases and at J to 4 bases, leaving 8 bases not matched to a gene. CDR1 is MDHEN, CDR2 SYDVKM, per germline. The CDR3 DNA sequence: TGTGCCAGCATCTCAGCGGGAGGGCCGTCAGATACGCAGTATTTT. It translates to CASISAGGPSDTQYF.

The gene calls are TRBV6-1 and TRBJ2-3; D is possibly TRBD1 (6 bases). V was pared by 4 bases and J by 6 bases, with 14 bases between. The CDR3 loop spans 14 amino acids. Looked up from germline, CDR1 is MNHNS and CDR2 is SASEGT. The CDR3 bases are TGTGCCAGCAGTGTACAGGGTTCCTTGGATACGCAGTATTTT. Residues: CASSVQGSLDTQYF.

This clonotype was picked up many times. The genes are TRBV5-1 and TRBJ2-3, with TRBD1 matching over 8 bases. This CDR3 region has 14 residues. Germline CDR1 SGHRS, CDR2 YFSETQ. V was clipped by 2 bases and J by 5 bases; unmatched bases: 4. As DNA, the CDR3 is TGCGCCAGCAGCTTCGGACAGGGCTTAGATACGCAGTATTTT. This gives the protein CASSFGQGLDTQYF.

This chain connects TRBV7-2 to TRBJ1-2, with D maybe TRBD1 (5 bases). CDR3 length: 15 amino acids. Germline V gene data show CDR1 as SGHTA and CDR2 as FQGNSA. The ends were cut back, 4 bases at V and 4 bases at J, with 16 bases in the middle. CDR3 in amino acids: CASSSEQGLVYGYTF. For the CDR3, the DNA is TGTGCCAGCAGCTCAGAGCAGGGTCTCGTCTATGGCTACACCTTC.

This clonotype turned up a few times. The V and J genes are TRBV5-1 and TRBJ2-1, with a tentative D call TRBD2 (6 bases). The CDR3 covers 15 residues. The germline V gene has CDR1 SGHRS and CDR2 YFSETQ. Trimming removed 3 bases at V and 2 bases at J, with 12 bases between. The CDR3 reads CASSSGTLPYNEQFF. In nucleotides, the CDR3 is TGCGCCAGCAGCTCAGGGACTCTCCCCTACAATGAGCAGTTCTTC. The full variable domain, completed using reference TRBV5-1 and TRBJ2-1, is KAGVTQTPRYLIKTRGQQVTLSCSPISGHRSVSWYQQTPGQGLQFLFEYFSETQRNKGNFPGRFSGRQFSNSRSEMNVSTLELGDSALYLCASSSGTLPYNEQFFGPGTRLTVL.

This clonotype was observed at least ten times. The V and J genes are TRBV28 and TRBJ2-5; 7 nucleotides agree with TRBD2. In germline, CDR1 is MDHEN, CDR2 SYDVKM. The CDR3 consists of 15 residues. Unmatched junction bases numbered 15, after V lost 5 bases and J lost 9 bases. As DNA, the CDR3 is TGTGCCAGCAGTATGGCTAGCGGAGTCCTCACGGCCCAGTACTTC. Encoded protein: CASSMASGVLTAQYF. The whole variable domain, remainder taken from reference TRBV28 and TRBJ2-5, is DVKVTQSSRYLVKRTGEKVFLECVQDMDHENMFWYRQDPGLGLRLIYFSYDVKMKEKGDIPEGYSVSREKKERFSLILESASTNQTSMYLCASSMASGVLTAQYFGPGTRLLVL.

Ten or more counts support this clonotype. The gene calls are TRBV5-1 and TRBJ2-5; 7 bases agree with TRBD1. CDR1 is SGHRS, CDR2 YFSETQ, per germline. The V gene end was trimmed by 5 bases and the J gene end by 2 bases; junction bases not matched to a gene: 12. The CDR3 has 16 amino acids. CDR3: CASRTLLHRGQETQYF. The DNA for the CDR3 is TGCGCCAGCAGAACTCTCCTCCACAGGGGACAAGAGACCCAGTACTTC.

The chain has TRBV7-2 and TRBJ2-6; TRBD2 might be the D (7 bases). Germline CDR1 and CDR2: SGHTA and FQGNSA. Deletions cut 0 bases from V and 2 bases from J, with 8 bases between. This CDR3 has 16 residues. The CDR3 DNA reads TGTGCCAGCAGCTTAGCGCGGGGGCCTGGGGCCAACGTCCTGACTTTC. It yields the protein CASSLARGPGANVLTF.